Each of the 19 T cell receptor beta chains below was sequenced from the same sample in a study of cytomegalovirus exposure and HLA in healthy donors. PCR primers comprised 60 Vbeta and 13 Jbeta primers. Assay used: immunoSEQ multiplex PCR; TCRdb lists only in-frame clones, some missing. This sample yields some 140,000 clones, of which roughly 76% are seen a single time; 1% to 1.5% belongs to the top ten. Material for sequencing was PBMCs. The receptor set was obtained from a woman in her thirties or forties in good health and CMV-seronegative.

The rearrangement joins TRBV19 to TRBJ2-6; the D gene is possibly TRBD2 (6 bases). Germline CDR1 LNHDA, CDR2 SQIVND (reference sequence). This CDR3 spans 16 amino acids. Deletions cut 0 bases from V and 2 bases from J, with 8 bases between. CDR3: CASSIEGGTGANVLTF. CDR3 bases: TGTGCCAGTAGTATAGAGGGGGGAACTGGGGCCAACGTCCTGACTTTC.

This clone occurred a few times. The chain uses TRBV6-1 and TRBJ2-3, with D tentatively TRBD1 (5 bases). Trimming shortened V by 10 bases and J by 5 bases, and 22 bases separated the two germline ends. The CDR3 loop spans 15 amino acids. From germline, CDR1 is MNHNS and CDR2 SASEGT. In nucleotides, the CDR3 is TGTGCCATTGGGGCTAATCTCTTCCCAGGAGATACGCAGTATTTT. Protein sequence: CAIGANLFPGDTQYF.

The rearrangement uses TRBV5-6 and TRBJ2-3; a possible D gene is TRBD2 (5 bases). The CDR3 sequence is 15 residues long. Looked up from germline, CDR1 is SGHDT and CDR2 is YYEEEE. Between the trimmed V and J ends, which lost 3 bases and 2 bases, there was a span of 13 bases. CDR3 region: CASSSQLDHTDTQYF. The CDR3 DNA is TGTGCCAGCAGCTCCCAACTAGACCACACAGATACGCAGTATTTT.

This clone was seen more than once but under ten times. This chain connects TRBV6-1 to TRBJ1-2, with D possibly TRBD1 on 6 matching bases. The CDR3 length is 14 residues. The germline V gene encodes CDR1 MNHNS and CDR2 SASEGT. V was pared by 7 bases and J by 3 bases, with 15 bases between. The CDR3, as DNA: TGTGCCAGCACCAAGGACAGTGAGGACTATGGCTACACCTTC. Translated: CASTKDSEDYGYTF.

In this sample, this clone turned up a few times. V and J are TRBV6-5 and TRBJ2-2; weak D call: TRBD1 (5 bases). V gave up 7 bases and J gave up 1 base, with 10 bases separating them. This CDR3 region has 14 residues. The germline gives CDR1 MNHEY, CDR2 SVGAGI. The CDR3 DNA reads TGTGCCAGCACCACAGGAGAGAACACCGGGGAGCTGTTTTTT. Its translation is CASTTGENTGELFF.

A few counts support this clone. The DNA for the CDR3 is TGTGCCAGCAGTTATAGGACAGGGAACACCGGGGAGCTGTTTTTT. Its translation: CASSYRTGNTGELFF. This chain uses TRBV6-6 with TRBJ2-2, with 7 bases that match TRBD1. The CDR3 loop spans 15 amino acids. Germline values: CDR1 MNHNY, CDR2 SVGAGI (reference sequence). V was clipped by 3 bases and J by 1 base; unmatched bases: 2.

The chain links TRBV28 to TRBJ1-1; TRBD1 matches at 8 bases. Trimming took 4 bases from V and 7 from J; bases not matched to a gene: 2. The CDR3 totals 12 residues. CDR1 MDHEN and CDR2 SYDVKM come from the germline V gene. CDR3 coding DNA: TGTGCCAGCAGTTGGGACAGGAATGAAGCTTTCTTT. The encoded protein is CASSWDRNEAFF.

This chain links TRBV18 with TRBJ2-3; 13 positions agree with TRBD2. From germline, CDR1 is KGHSH and CDR2 LQKENI. Trimming cost V 3 bases and J 3 bases; bases outside gene matches: 3. This CDR3 spans 16 amino acids. The CDR3 loop reads CASSPRTSGGTDTQYF. The CDR3 DNA sequence: TGTGCCAGCTCACCTCGGACTAGCGGGGGAACAGATACGCAGTATTTT.

Points on this clone: A junction boundary mismatches the germline segment, possibly from a read error. The rearrangement links TRBV19 to TRBJ1-5, with TRBD1 identical over 7 bases. Germline-derived CDR1 and CDR2 are LNHDA and SQIVND (reference sequence). This CDR3 spans 11 amino acids. The CDR3 sequence is CASSIVGQENF. The CDR3 nucleotides are TGTGCCAGTAGTATCGTAGGACAGGAGAATTTT.

The CDR3 DNA reads TGTGCCAGCAGTTGGGGAGTCTCCTACGAGCAGTACTTC. This sequence encodes CASSWGVSYEQYF. This chain joins TRBV6-6 and TRBJ2-7, with D possibly matching TRBD2 (5 bases). Germline V lookup: CDR1 MNHNY, CDR2 SVGAGI (reference sequence). Trimming removed 4 bases from V and 0 bases from J, with 7 bases in between. This CDR3 has 13 residues.

CDR3 in DNA: TGTGCCAGCAGCCCTAGCTCCTACAATGAGCAGTTCTTC. Its protein is CASSPSSYNEQFF. The chain combines TRBV7-2 with TRBJ2-1; D is unresolved. The V and J ends lost 5 bases and 0 bases respectively, with 5 bases between them. CDR1 is SGHTA, CDR2 FQGNSA, per germline. The CDR3 spans 13 residues. Complete variable domain (other parts from reference TRBV7-2 and TRBJ2-1): GAGVSQSPSNKVTEKGKDVELRCDPISGHTALYWYRQSLGQGLEFLIYFQGNSAPDKSGLPSDRFSAERTGGSVSTLTIQRTQQEDSAVYLCASSPSSYNEQFFGPGTRLTVL.

J is TRBJ1-1 and V is TRBV7-9; TRBD1 aligns across 8 bases. Germline CDR1 is SEHNR and CDR2 is FQNEAQ (reference sequence). The V segment lost 4 bases and the J segment 4 bases; nucleotides outside the gene matches: 8. CDR3 length: 15 residues. CDR3 DNA sequence: TGTGCCAGCAGCTCACCAGGACAGGGTGGCACTGAAGCTTTCTTT. Its translation: CASSSPGQGGTEAFF.

Written as DNA, the CDR3 is TGCGCCAGCAGCTTGGATGGGGCTTTAGCCAAAAACATTCAGTACTTC. Residues: CASSLDGALAKNIQYF. The chain joins TRBV5-1 to TRBJ2-4, with D possibly being TRBD1 (5 bases). The CDR3 totals 16 residues. Germline CDR1 is SGHRS and CDR2 is YFSETQ. V was clipped by 0 bases and J by 0 bases, with 10 bases between them.

V gene TRBV28 combines with J gene TRBJ2-7; 9 bases align to TRBD1. The CDR3 is made up of 16 amino acids. The trim removed 6 bases at V and 5 bases at J, leaving 14 bases unmatched. In germline, CDR1 is MDHEN, CDR2 SYDVKM. CDR3 in DNA: TGTGCCAGCAGCATAGAACAGGGGGCGCTTCTCGACGAGCAGTACGTC. The encoded protein is CASSIEQGALLDEQYV.

J is TRBJ2-2 and V is TRBV2; D unresolved. Trimming removed 7 bases from V and 0 bases from J, with 18 bases in between. CDR1 is SNHLY, CDR2 FYNNEI, per germline. CDR3 length: 17 amino acids. Here the CDR3 reads CASILQPILSNTGELFF. DNA for the CDR3: TGTGCCAGCATCCTACAGCCCATCTTATCGAACACCGGGGAGCTGTTTTTT.

J is TRBJ1-6 and V is TRBV6-5; tentative D call: TRBD1 (5 bases). Germline V gene data show CDR1 as MNHEY and CDR2 as SVGAGI. Trimming cost V 2 bases and J 7 bases, with 12 bases left between them. The CDR3 has 15 residues. CDR3 coding DNA: TGTGCCAGCAGTTACGGTACCGACAGAAATTCACCCCTCCACTTT. The encoded protein is CASSYGTDRNSPLHF.

In the case of this clone: With a much larger clone just one base away, this may be a read error. This rearrangement joins TRBV28 to TRBJ2-3, with TRBD2 matching 11 bases. V was clipped by 6 bases and J by 3 bases; unmatched bases: 2. Germline V CDR1 and CDR2: MDHEN, SYDVKM. This CDR3 contains 14 residues. The CDR3 region is CASRLAGDTDTQYF. DNA for the CDR3: TGTGCCAGCAGACTAGCGGGGGATACAGATACGCAGTATTTT.

V and J are TRBV5-1 and TRBJ2-5; D unclear. Per germline, CDR1 SGHRS and CDR2 YFSETQ. The CDR3 consists of 14 residues. Trimming removed 0 bases from V and 3 bases from J, with 9 bases in between. CDR3 nucleotides: TGCGCCAGCAGCTTGGGACTGGCCAAAGAGACCCAGTACTTC. This sequence encodes CASSLGLAKETQYF.

The chain couples TRBV2 to TRBJ1-4, with 7 bases fitting TRBD1. The CDR3 extends over 16 amino acids. Germline V CDR1 and CDR2: SNHLY, FYNNEI. J gave up 5 bases and V 7 bases, and 13 bases lay outside the gene matches. In DNA, the CDR3 is TGTGCCAGCATACGAATGGGGACAGCTGAAAATGAAAAACTGTTTTTT. Encoded protein: CASIRMGTAENEKLFF.